This T cell receptor (beta chain) is drawn from a study of T-cell memory formation after mild COVID-19. This clonotype was seen a few times. Per the germline V gene, CDR1 is SGHTA and CDR2 is FQGNSA. The CDR3 has 16 residues. V lost 3 bases to trimming and J lost 2 bases, with 17 bases between them. MiXCR, applied by TCRdb to the 5' RACE reads, yields one record per CDR3 protein. The data hold around 340,000 distinct CDR3 sequences, with roughly 15% observed a single time. The receptor comes from a man younger than 30 who had mild COVID-19 (a few samples of this study predate the infection). Cell type and time point are not known. V is TRBV7-2 and J is TRBJ2-7; no reliable D call. The sample taken for sequencing was PBMCs or a T cell subset sorted from them (not recorded which). The CDR3 DNA sequence: TGTGCCAGCAGCTTGCCCCGGGTAGCTCCCGCCTACGAGCAGTACTTC. Its translation is CASSLPRVAPAYEQYF.